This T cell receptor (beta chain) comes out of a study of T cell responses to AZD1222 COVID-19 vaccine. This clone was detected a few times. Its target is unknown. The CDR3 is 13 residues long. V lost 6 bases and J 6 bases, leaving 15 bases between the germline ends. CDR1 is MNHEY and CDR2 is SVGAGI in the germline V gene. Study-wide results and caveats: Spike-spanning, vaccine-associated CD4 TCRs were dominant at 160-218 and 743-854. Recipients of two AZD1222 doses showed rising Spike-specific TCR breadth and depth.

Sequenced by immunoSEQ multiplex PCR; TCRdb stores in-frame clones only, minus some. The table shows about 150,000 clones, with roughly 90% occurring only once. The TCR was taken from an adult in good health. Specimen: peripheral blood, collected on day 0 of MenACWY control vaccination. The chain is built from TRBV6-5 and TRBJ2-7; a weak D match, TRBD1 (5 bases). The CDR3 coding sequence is TGTGCCAGCAGGGCGACAGCTCAGGTCGAGCAGTACGTC. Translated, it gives CASRATAQVEQYV.